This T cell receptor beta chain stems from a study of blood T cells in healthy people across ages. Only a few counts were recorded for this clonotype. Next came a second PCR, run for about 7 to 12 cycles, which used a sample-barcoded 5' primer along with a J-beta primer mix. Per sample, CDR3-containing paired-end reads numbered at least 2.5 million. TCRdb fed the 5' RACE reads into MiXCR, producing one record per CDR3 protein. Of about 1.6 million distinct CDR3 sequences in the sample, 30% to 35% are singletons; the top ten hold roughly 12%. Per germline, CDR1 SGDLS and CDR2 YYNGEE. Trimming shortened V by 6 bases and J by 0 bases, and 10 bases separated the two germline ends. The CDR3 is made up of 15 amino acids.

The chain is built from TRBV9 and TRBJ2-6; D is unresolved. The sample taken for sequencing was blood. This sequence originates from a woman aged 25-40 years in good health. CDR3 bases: TGTGCCAGCAACCAAGCGTCCTCTGGGGCCAACGTCCTGACTTTC. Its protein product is CASNQASSGANVLTF.